The 31 T cell receptor beta chains reported below all come from one sample, sequenced in a study of T cells in Graves' hyperthyroidism and ophthalmopathy. The investigators amplified TCR beta CDR3 regions from RNA transcripts. The primer set for the first-round RT-PCR of the TCR CDR3 was HTBI. MiXCR, run by TCRdb on the multiplex PCR reads, gives a single entry per CDR3 protein. The sample has approximately 600,000 distinct CDR3 sequences, 15% to 20% seen once. Sequenced material: blood. These receptors all stem from a woman aged 25 to 39 with Graves' hyperthyroidism.

The rearrangement uses TRBV27 and TRBJ2-1; 9 positions match TRBD2. The CDR3 is 14 amino acids. Germline CDR1 MNHEY, CDR2 SMNVEV (reference sequence). After removal of 6 bases from V and 4 bases from J, the junction contained 4 bases not matched to a gene. CDR3: CASRAGGNYNEQFF. As DNA, the CDR3 is TGTGCCAGCAGGGCGGGAGGGAATTACAATGAGCAGTTCTTC.

The V and J genes are TRBV5-6 and TRBJ2-1; 11 bases fit TRBD2. Germline V CDR1 and CDR2: SGHDT, YYEEEE. CDR3 length: 20 amino acids. After removal of 4 bases from V and 0 bases from J, the junction contained 15 bases not matched to a gene. This CDR3 reads CASSAPGQLTSGSSYNEQFF. CDR3 DNA sequence: TGTGCCAGCAGCGCCCCGGGACAACTTACTAGCGGGAGCTCCTACAATGAGCAGTTCTTC.

As to this clonotype: One junction end disagrees with the germline gene, perhaps due to a read error. The CDR3 DNA is TGTGCCAGCAGCTCCTATAGCGGGAGCTGCTATTTT. Residues: CASSSYSGSCYF. The rearrangement joins TRBV11-2 to TRBJ2-2; 9 bases align to TRBD2. From germline, CDR1 is SGHAT and CDR2 FQNNGV. The CDR3 runs 12 residues. Filled out from reference TRBV11-2 and TRBJ2-2, the complete variable domain reads EAGVAQSPRYKIIEKRQSVAFWCNPISGHATLYWYQQILGQGPKLLIQFQNNGVVDDSQLPKDRFSAERLKGVDSTLKIQPAKLEDSAVYLCASSSYSGSCYFGEGSRLTVL.

This clonotype was detected ten times or more. V gene TRBV7-2 combines with J gene TRBJ2-7, with D uncertain. Trimming stripped 3 bases from V and 0 bases from J, with 6 bases between. The germline CDR1 and CDR2 sequences are SGHTA and FQGNSA. This CDR3 has 13 residues. This chain's CDR3 is CASSLTSSYEQYF. The CDR3 DNA sequence: TGTGCCAGCAGCTTGACTTCCTCCTACGAGCAGTACTTC.

This clonotype was picked up many times. The J gene is TRBJ2-2, the V gene TRBV2, with no clear D. Per germline, CDR1 SNHLY and CDR2 FYNNEI. With 7 bases removed from V and 6 bases from J, the gap between germline ends came to 12 bases. This CDR3 is 13 amino acids long. In DNA, the CDR3 is TGTGCCAGCACCCCATCGTTCTCCGGGGAGCTGTTTTTT. Residues: CASTPSFSGELFF.

This clonotype was counted many times. V gene TRBV2 combines with J gene TRBJ2-5, with 7 bases lining up with TRBD1. CDR3 length: 13 amino acids. The trim removed 5 bases at V and 5 bases at J, leaving 5 bases unmatched. CDR1 and CDR2 (germline): SNHLY, FYNNEI. CDR3 sequence reads: CASSQGEPETQYF. The CDR3 nucleotides read TGTGCCAGCAGTCAGGGGGAACCGGAGACCCAGTACTTC.

The chain employs TRBV4-2 and TRBJ2-7; D gene ambiguous. The CDR3 covers 15 residues. Germline CDR1 reads LGHNA; CDR2 reads YNFKEQ. Trimming stripped 0 bases from V and 2 bases from J, with 11 bases between. CDR3 coding DNA: TGTGCCAGCAGCCAAGAGGTGGGAAGTACCTACGAGCAGTACTTC. Amino acid sequence: CASSQEVGSTYEQYF.

The sample holds a few counts of this clonotype. The chain couples TRBV2 to TRBJ1-5; D is unresolved. Germline V gene lookup returns CDR1 SNHLY and CDR2 FYNNEI. V gave up 0 bases and J gave up 6 bases, with 12 bases separating them. The CDR3 totals 15 residues. The CDR3 DNA reads TGTGCCAGCAGTGAAGCGCAAAGGACGGCTCAGCCCCAGCATTTT. Translation gives CASSEAQRTAQPQHF.

With regard to this clonotype: One junction end disagrees with the germline gene, perhaps due to a read error. The chain uses TRBV6-1 and TRBJ1-1, with D uncertain. This CDR3 has 14 residues. Germline V gene lookup returns CDR1 MNHNS and CDR2 SASEGT. The CDR3 DNA reads TGTGCCAGCAGTTATTCCACAGCGAACACTGAAGCTCTCTTT. This sequence encodes CASSYSTANTEALF.

In DNA, the CDR3 is TGTGCCAGCAGTTTAACCCTAGAAAAACTGTTTTTT. Its translation: CASSLTLEKLFF. This sequence joins TRBV28 and TRBJ1-4; no clear D. Germline V CDR1 and CDR2: MDHEN, SYDVKM. With 2 bases removed from V and 8 bases from J, the gap between germline ends came to 6 bases. The CDR3 runs 12 residues.

CDR3: CASRRQGAAEAFF. CDR3 DNA sequence: TGTGCCAGTAGGAGACAGGGAGCTGCTGAAGCTTTCTTT. The rearrangement links TRBV19 to TRBJ1-1, with 7 bases that match TRBD1. V was pared by 6 bases and J by 6 bases, with 7 bases of the junction left unmatched. The V gene's germline CDR1 is LNHDA and CDR2 SQIVND (reference sequence). The CDR3 is 13 amino acids.

This clonotype has only one observation. The chain combines TRBV19 with TRBJ1-1; D unclear. V shed 3 bases and J shed 4 bases, with 15 bases lying between them. The CDR3 is 15 amino acids. In germline, CDR1 is LNHDA, CDR2 SQIVND (reference sequence). The CDR3 bases are TGTGCCAGTAGTATGTCCCCGTCAGGATCCACTGAAGCTTTCTTT. Encoded protein: CASSMSPSGSTEAFF.

For this clonotype: This may be a read error, as it is one base from a much larger clone. CDR3 DNA sequence: TGCGGTGCTAGAGCGGTAGGGCGGGGGAATGAGCAGTTCTTC. This translates into CGARAVGRGNEQFF. V is TRBV20-1 and J is TRBJ2-1; 7 bases match TRBD2. Germline V lookup: CDR1 DFQATT, CDR2 SNEGSKA (reference sequence). The CDR3 extends over 14 amino acids.

Note on this clonotype: A junction end diverges from the germline sequence, so it may reflect a read error. The rearrangement uses TRBV6-1 and TRBJ1-6; D is unresolved. CDR1 MNHNS and CDR2 SASEGT come from the germline V gene. The CDR3 sequence is 16 residues long. The CDR3 DNA reads as TGTGCCAGCAGAGAAGACGCAGGAATCCAAAATTCACCCCTCCACTTT. Its protein product is CASREDAGIQNSPLHF.

This clonotype was observed many times. The chain recombines TRBV11-3 with TRBJ2-3; 14 bases are shared with TRBD2. V shed 2 bases, J shed 6 bases, and the junction held 7 bases outside the gene matches. The germline CDR1 and CDR2 sequences are SGHNT and YENEEA. The CDR3 spans 17 residues. Here the CDR3 reads CASSLRSTSGRDDTQYF. CDR3 in DNA: TGTGCCAGCAGCTTACGGTCGACTAGCGGGAGGGACGATACGCAGTATTTT.

This clonotype was seen many times. J is TRBJ2-7 and V is TRBV28, with TRBD1 matching over 8 bases. Trimming removed 10 bases from V and 1 base from J; junction bases left unmatched: 9. The CDR3 runs to 14 residues. CDR1 and CDR2 from the germline V gene are MDHEN and SYDVKM. Here the CDR3 DNA reads TGTGCCACCTACGCGACAGGGGCATCCTACGAGCAGTACTTC. Protein sequence: CATYATGASYEQYF.

This clonotype was seen ten or more times. The J gene is TRBJ2-7, the V gene TRBV29-1, with 11 bases matching TRBD2. The CDR3 spans 13 residues. The V and J ends lost 3 bases and 5 bases, in that order; junction bases with no gene match: 3. CDR1 is SQVTM, CDR2 ANQGSEA, per germline. CDR3 DNA: TGCAGCGTTGAGTCTAGCGGGAGGAACGAGCAGTACTTC. Residues: CSVESSGRNEQYF.

This clonotype was observed a handful of times. This chain uses TRBV20-1 with TRBJ1-5; D is unclear. V lost 1 base, J lost 7 bases, and 11 bases lay in between. CDR3 length equals 13 residues. The V gene's germline CDR1 is DFQATT and CDR2 SNEGSKA (reference sequence). For the CDR3, the DNA is TGCAGTGCTAGAGGGAGGTGGGAACAGCCCCAGCATTTT. Its protein is CSARGRWEQPQHF.

The J gene is TRBJ2-5, the V gene TRBV11-2, with D possibly matching TRBD1 (6 bases). This CDR3 comprises 14 residues. Deletions cut 2 bases from V and 3 bases from J, with 10 bases between. Germline values: CDR1 SGHAT, CDR2 FQNNGV. CDR3 loop: CASSLHYREETQYF. The CDR3 DNA reads as TGTGCCAGCAGCTTACATTACAGGGAAGAGACCCAGTACTTC.

This clonotype was seen repeatedly, ten times or more. This chain links TRBV28 with TRBJ2-5; possibly TRBD1 for D (6 bases). The germline CDR1 and CDR2 sequences are MDHEN and SYDVKM. Trimming shortened V by 1 base and J by 6 bases, and 18 bases separated the two germline ends. CDR3 length equals 16 residues. In DNA, the CDR3 is TGTGCCAGCAGTTTATTGCAGGGGTTAACGGGGAAGACCCAGTACTTC. It translates to CASSLLQGLTGKTQYF.

This clonotype was observed many times. The gene calls are TRBV18 and TRBJ1-1; TRBD1 is a possible D gene (6 bases). The germline V and J ends were trimmed by 6 bases and 3 bases, with 11 bases remaining between them. From germline, CDR1 is KGHSH and CDR2 LQKENI. This CDR3 comprises 13 residues. Here the CDR3 DNA reads TGTGCCAGCTCTGGAGGGGGGTACACTGAAGCTTTCTTT. The encoded protein is CASSGGGYTEAFF. Filled out from reference TRBV18 and TRBJ1-1, the complete variable domain reads NAGVMQNPRHLVRRRGQEARLRCSPMKGHSHVYWYRQLPEEGLKFMVYLQKENIIDESGMPKERFSAEFPKEGPSILRIQQVVRGDSAAYFCASSGGGYTEAFFGQGTRLTVV.

This clonotype was recorded at least ten times. This chain joins TRBV5-1 and TRBJ2-1; D might be TRBD2 (6 bases). The CDR3 sequence is 16 residues long. V dropped 4 bases and J dropped 7 bases, with 21 bases sitting between them. The germline V gene has CDR1 SGHRS and CDR2 YFSETQ. The CDR3 DNA follows: TGCGCCAGCAGCCTTGGGGTGACGGGAGTTATGAATGAGCAGTTCTTC. Translation gives CASSLGVTGVMNEQFF.

In this sample, this clonotype turned up many times. This sequence joins TRBV7-2 and TRBJ2-3, with TRBD1 identical over 7 bases. Germline V lookup: CDR1 SGHTA, CDR2 FQGNSA. After removal of 5 bases from V and 2 bases from J, the junction contained 7 bases not matched to a gene. This CDR3 has 15 amino acids. The CDR3 here is CASSPDRVNTDTQYF. CDR3 DNA sequence: TGTGCCAGCAGCCCTGACAGGGTCAACACAGATACGCAGTATTTT.

This chain links TRBV4-3 with TRBJ2-1, with 11 bases lining up with TRBD1. CDR1 LGHNA and CDR2 YSLEER come from the germline V gene. J was trimmed by 6 bases and V by 0 bases; bases with no gene match: 4. The CDR3 is 16 residues long. The CDR3 reads CASSQDSGTGGNEQFF. The CDR3, as DNA: TGCGCCAGCAGCCAAGATTCGGGGACAGGGGGCAATGAGCAGTTCTTC.

This chain's CDR3 is CASSQDMRVGYGYTF. CDR3 in DNA: TGCGCCAGCAGCCAAGATATGAGGGTCGGGTATGGCTACACCTTC. The gene calls are TRBV4-1 and TRBJ1-2; no clear D gene. The germline gives CDR1 MGHRA, CDR2 YSYEKL. The CDR3 is made up of 15 amino acids. V was clipped by 0 bases and J by 5 bases, with 13 bases between them.

The chain joins TRBV4-2 to TRBJ2-3; D is perhaps TRBD1 (6 bases). With 0 bases removed from V and 5 bases from J, the gap between germline ends came to 15 bases. This CDR3 has 16 residues. The germline V gene encodes CDR1 LGHNA and CDR2 YNFKEQ. CDR3 residues: CASSQEGALVLDTQYF. CDR3 sequence (DNA): TGTGCCAGCAGCCAAGAGGGGGCGCTGGTTTTAGATACGCAGTATTTT.

This clonotype was counted ten times or more. The gene calls are TRBV5-1 and TRBJ1-2; TRBD1 aligns across 7 bases. J gave up 0 bases and V 0 bases, and 2 bases lay outside the gene matches. The length of the CDR3 is 15 residues. The germline gives CDR1 SGHRS, CDR2 YFSETQ. CDR3 amino acids: CASSLAGTANYGYTF. CDR3 in DNA: TGCGCCAGCAGCTTGGCAGGGACAGCTAACTATGGCTACACCTTC.

This clonotype was seen ten or more times. This chain uses TRBV20-1 with TRBJ2-1; possible D gene TRBD2, 6 bases. Germline V gene sequence: CDR1 DFQATT, CDR2 SNEGSKA (reference sequence). The CDR3 has 13 amino acids. CDR3 DNA: TGCAGCACGACCGGGACTGCCTACAATGAGCAGTTCTTC. This gives the protein CSTTGTAYNEQFF.

J is TRBJ1-3 and V is TRBV28, with 7 positions matching TRBD1. Germline CDR1 and CDR2: MDHEN and SYDVKM. The CDR3 is made up of 15 amino acids. With 2 bases clipped from V and 2 bases from J, the junction kept 3 bases outside the gene matches. The CDR3 protein is CASSLKQGAGNTIYF. DNA of the CDR3: TGTGCCAGCAGTTTAAAGCAGGGGGCTGGAAACACCATATATTTT.

This clonotype was observed at least ten times. The chain recombines TRBV27 with TRBJ1-4; the match to TRBD1 covers 8 bases. Germline V gives CDR1 MNHEY, CDR2 SMNVEV (reference sequence). This CDR3 has 14 amino acids. The V and J ends lost 6 bases and 7 bases, in that order; junction bases with no gene match: 7. Here the CDR3 reads CASRSRGRGEKLFF. CDR3 sequence (DNA): TGTGCCAGCAGGAGCAGGGGGCGAGGTGAAAAACTGTTTTTT.

This clonotype was found many times. The chain couples TRBV28 to TRBJ2-5; maybe TRBD1 (5 bases). CDR1 is MDHEN, CDR2 SYDVKM, per germline. V dropped 5 bases and J dropped 0 bases, with 7 bases sitting between them. The length of the CDR3 is 13 residues. CDR3 loop: CASSPTDQETQYF. In nucleotides, the CDR3 is TGTGCCAGCAGTCCGACAGACCAAGAGACCCAGTACTTC.